This T cell receptor beta chain was observed in a study of T cell responses to AZD1222 COVID-19 vaccine (dated by TCRdb to about 2021). Regarding the complete study: AZD1222 recipients given second doses at about 4 weeks or at about 12 weeks were pooled, since spike-specific TCR depth and breadth were not found to differ between the two schedules. A total of 233 trial participants underwent TCR sequencing, of whom more than 200 had received two doses of AZD1222 and around 25 had received two doses of the MenACWY control vaccine. Enrollment into the trials was organized by age into subgroups of 18-55, 56-69 and 70-plus years, and those subgroups contained 148, 28 and 57 TCR-sequenced participants, respectively. Broad study findings and their caveats: Participants were mostly white British, with more females than males. The authors suggested clonal diversity may have been underestimated. Conclusions about previously exposed vaccinees are limited, since just six or seven AZD1222 recipients were seropositive for SARS-CoV-2 at baseline. Nearly half of unique spike-specific TCRs reportedly recognized epitopes outside regions mutated in the B.1.351 and B.1.1.7 variants. After two AZD1222 doses, spike-specific TCR breadth and depth were significantly higher than at day 0 and than in MenACWY recipients. The vaccine-associated CD4 TCRs covered the entire spike protein, and the dominant responses fell in regions 160-218 and 743-854. The 56-69-year group was small, and its depth increase did not reach significance, likely because of low power. Because no day 14 peak-response samples were available, repertoires were characterized only after the peak T cell response.

With regard to this clone: Its antigen is still unknown. The sample holds no much larger clone one base away, and base qualities are not on file.

According to the study, the label for this sample's time point signals: baseline before first vaccination. The vaccinee samples were drawn from two UK trials, COV001 and COV002, one of which was a single-blind randomized controlled phase 2/3 trial testing AZD1222 (ChAdOx1 nCoV-19) in healthy adults. Trial participant PBMC samples were collected at day 0 and day 28 after the second dose for TCRbeta chain sequencing. The CDR3 regions of human TCRbeta chains were analyzed by immunosequencing. Per the source publication's procedure: Repertoire TCRs were matched against a reference library of SARS-CoV-2-specific TCRs generated with the MIRA antigen-specificity platform. Breadth was defined as the fraction of unique TCRs that were SARS-CoV-2-associated, and depth was defined as the fraction of total T cells that were SARS-CoV-2-associated. Using the MIRA data, every spike-specific TCR was mapped to the spike region that the TCR reacted to and assigned to either a CD4 or a CD8 class. Log10-transformed breadth and depth values were compared by one-way ANOVA with Sidak's multiple comparisons tests. Here the immuneACCESS table is served through TCRdb, limited to in-frame sequences with V and J called. Missing clones are a known gap in these copies; in checked studies unresolved V genes cover under half, and the rest lacks a known reason. For V, J and clone size, that table is used; D and trimming come from the DNA. This sample holds under 200,000 clones; about 95% were observed only once. The top ten clonotypes cover about 0.6% of the sample.

The specimen comprised peripheral blood, sampled on day 0 of AZD1222 vaccination. The clonotype was recovered from an adult in good health.

The bases read TGTGCCAGCAGCCAAGGTGTTTACGACAGGCCGGGGAAACTGTTTTTT. Translated, it reads CASSQGVYDRPGKLFF. The V gene is TRBV3-1 (or the pseudogene TRBV3-2) and the J gene is TRBJ1-4; the D gene is perhaps TRBD1, on 6 matching bases. The CDR1 and CDR2 encoded by the germline V gene (reference sequence) are LGHDT and YNNKEL. V drops 1 base and J drops 11 bases, leaving 20 bases in between. From its cysteine to its phenylalanine, the CDR3 spans 16 amino acids. The only DNA kept is the CDR3, 48 bases in frame from the first base.